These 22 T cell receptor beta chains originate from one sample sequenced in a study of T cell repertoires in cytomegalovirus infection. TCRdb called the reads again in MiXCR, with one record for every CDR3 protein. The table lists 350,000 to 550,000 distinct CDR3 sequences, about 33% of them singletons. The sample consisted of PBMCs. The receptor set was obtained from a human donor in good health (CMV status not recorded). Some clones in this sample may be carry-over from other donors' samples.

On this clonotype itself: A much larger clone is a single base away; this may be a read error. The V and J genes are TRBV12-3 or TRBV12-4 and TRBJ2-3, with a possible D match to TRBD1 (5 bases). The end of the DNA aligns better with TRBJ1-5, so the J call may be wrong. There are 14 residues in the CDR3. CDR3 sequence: CASRPEGPTDTQHF. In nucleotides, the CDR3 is TGTGCCAGCAGACCGGAGGGGCCCACAGATACGCAGCATTTT.

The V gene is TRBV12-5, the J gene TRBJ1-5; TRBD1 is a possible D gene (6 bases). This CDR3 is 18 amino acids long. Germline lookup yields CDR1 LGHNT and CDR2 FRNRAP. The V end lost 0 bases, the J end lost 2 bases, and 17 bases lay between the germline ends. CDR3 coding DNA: TGTGCTAGTGGTTTGGTAGCGAGCGACAGGACGGGCAATCAGCCCCAGCATTTT. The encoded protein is CASGLVASDRTGNQPQHF.

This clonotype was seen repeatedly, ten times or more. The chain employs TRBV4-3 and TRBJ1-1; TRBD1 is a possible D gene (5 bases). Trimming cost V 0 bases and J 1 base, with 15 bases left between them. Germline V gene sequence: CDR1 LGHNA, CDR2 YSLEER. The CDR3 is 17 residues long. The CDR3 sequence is CASSQETLATENTEAFF. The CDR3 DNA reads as TGCGCCAGCAGCCAAGAAACTTTGGCGACAGAGAACACTGAAGCTTTCTTT.

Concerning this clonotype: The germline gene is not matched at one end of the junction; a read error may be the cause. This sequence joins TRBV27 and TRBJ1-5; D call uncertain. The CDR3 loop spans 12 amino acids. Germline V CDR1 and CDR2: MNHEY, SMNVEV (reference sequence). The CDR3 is CASSNSNQPKHF. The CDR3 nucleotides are TGTGCCAGCAGTAATAGCAATCAGCCCAAGCATTTT.

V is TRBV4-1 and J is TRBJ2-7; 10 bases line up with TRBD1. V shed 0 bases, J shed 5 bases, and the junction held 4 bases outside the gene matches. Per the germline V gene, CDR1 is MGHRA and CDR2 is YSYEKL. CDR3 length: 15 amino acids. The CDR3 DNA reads TGCGCCAGCAGCCAAGATTGGACAGGGGGAGACGAGCAGTACTTC. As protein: CASSQDWTGGDEQYF.

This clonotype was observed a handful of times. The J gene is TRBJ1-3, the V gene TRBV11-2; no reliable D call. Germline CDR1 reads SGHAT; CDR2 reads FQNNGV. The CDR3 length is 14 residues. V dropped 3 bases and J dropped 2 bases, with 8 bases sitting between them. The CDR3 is CASSFGSTGNTIYF. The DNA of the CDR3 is TGTGCCAGCAGCTTTGGGAGTACTGGAAACACCATATATTTT.

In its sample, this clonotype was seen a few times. In DNA form, the CDR3 reads TGTGCCAGTAGTAAGCGACTAGTGGGGGAAGAGACCCAGTACTTC. This gives the protein CASSKRLVGEETQYF. V and J are TRBV19 and TRBJ2-5; D may be TRBD2 (6 bases). The V gene lost 4 bases and the J gene lost 3 bases, with 15 bases spanning the gap. Germline V gives CDR1 LNHDA, CDR2 SQIVND (reference sequence). The CDR3 has 15 amino acids.

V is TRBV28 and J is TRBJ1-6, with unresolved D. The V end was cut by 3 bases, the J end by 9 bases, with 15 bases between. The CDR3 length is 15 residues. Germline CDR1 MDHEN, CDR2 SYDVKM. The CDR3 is CASSFSGTLGSPLHF. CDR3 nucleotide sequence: TGTGCCAGCAGTTTCAGCGGCACCCTGGGTTCACCCCTCCACTTT.

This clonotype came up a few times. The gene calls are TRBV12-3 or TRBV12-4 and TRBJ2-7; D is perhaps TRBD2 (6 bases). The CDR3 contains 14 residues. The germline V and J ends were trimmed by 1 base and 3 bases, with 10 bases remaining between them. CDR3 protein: CASSLDGGVYEQYF. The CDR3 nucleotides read TGTGCCAGCAGTTTAGATGGCGGGGTCTACGAGCAGTACTTC.

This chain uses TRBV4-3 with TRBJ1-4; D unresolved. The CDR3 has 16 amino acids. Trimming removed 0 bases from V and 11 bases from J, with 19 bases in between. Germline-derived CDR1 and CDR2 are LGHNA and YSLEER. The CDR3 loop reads CASSQEVHQPSEKLFF. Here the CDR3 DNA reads TGCGCCAGCAGCCAAGAGGTCCACCAACCTTCGGAGAAACTGTTTTTT.

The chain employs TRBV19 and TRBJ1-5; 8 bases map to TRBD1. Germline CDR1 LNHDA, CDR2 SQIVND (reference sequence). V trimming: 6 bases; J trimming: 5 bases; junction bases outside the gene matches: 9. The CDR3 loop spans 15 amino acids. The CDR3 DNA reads TGTGCCAGTAGGGCGGACAGGGCTGCATATCAGCCCCAGCATTTT. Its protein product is CASRADRAAYQPQHF.

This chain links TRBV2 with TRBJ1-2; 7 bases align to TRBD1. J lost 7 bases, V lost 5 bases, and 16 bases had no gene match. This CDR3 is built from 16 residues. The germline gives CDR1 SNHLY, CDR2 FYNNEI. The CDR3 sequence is CASSTKGTAPTVGYTF. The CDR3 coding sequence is TGTGCCAGCAGTACGAAAGGGACAGCCCCCACCGTTGGCTACACCTTC.

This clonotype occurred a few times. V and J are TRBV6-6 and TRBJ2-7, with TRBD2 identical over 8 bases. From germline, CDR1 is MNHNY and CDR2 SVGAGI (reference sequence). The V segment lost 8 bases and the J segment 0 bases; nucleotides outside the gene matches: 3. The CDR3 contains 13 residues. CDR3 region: CASCSGDSYEQYF. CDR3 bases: TGTGCCAGCTGTAGCGGGGACTCCTACGAGCAGTACTTC.

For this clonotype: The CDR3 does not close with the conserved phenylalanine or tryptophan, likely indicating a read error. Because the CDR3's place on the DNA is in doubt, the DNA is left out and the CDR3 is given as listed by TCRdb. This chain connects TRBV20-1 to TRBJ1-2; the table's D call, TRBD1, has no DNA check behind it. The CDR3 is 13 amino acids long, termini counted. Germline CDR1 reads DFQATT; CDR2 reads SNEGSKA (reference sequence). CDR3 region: CSAWRPGINGYTL.

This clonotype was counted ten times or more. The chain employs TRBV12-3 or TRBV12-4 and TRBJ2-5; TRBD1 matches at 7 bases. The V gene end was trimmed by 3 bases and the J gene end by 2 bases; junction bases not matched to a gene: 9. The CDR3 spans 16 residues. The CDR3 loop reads CASSFLELQGQETQYF. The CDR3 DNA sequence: TGTGCCAGCAGTTTTTTAGAGCTACAGGGGCAAGAGACCCAGTACTTC.

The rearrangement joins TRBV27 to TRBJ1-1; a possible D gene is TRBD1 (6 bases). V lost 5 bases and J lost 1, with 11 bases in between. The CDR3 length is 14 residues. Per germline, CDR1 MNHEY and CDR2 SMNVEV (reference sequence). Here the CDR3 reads CASSGTPRNTEAFF. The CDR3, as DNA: TGTGCCAGCAGTGGGACACCCAGGAACACTGAAGCTTTCTTT.

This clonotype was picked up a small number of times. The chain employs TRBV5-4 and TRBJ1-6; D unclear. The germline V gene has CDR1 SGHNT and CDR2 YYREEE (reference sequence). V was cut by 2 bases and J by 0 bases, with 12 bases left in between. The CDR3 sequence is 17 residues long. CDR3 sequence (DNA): TGTGCCAGCAGCTTTGAGGCAGGTCGCTCCTATAATTCACCCCTCCACTTT. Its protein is CASSFEAGRSYNSPLHF.

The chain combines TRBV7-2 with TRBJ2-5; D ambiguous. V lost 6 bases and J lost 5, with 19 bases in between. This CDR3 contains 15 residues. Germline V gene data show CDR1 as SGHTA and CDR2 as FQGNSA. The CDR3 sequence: CASSQQPSPRETQYF. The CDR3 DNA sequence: TGTGCCAGCAGTCAACAACCATCTCCGCGGGAGACCCAGTACTTC.

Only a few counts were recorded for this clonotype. The CDR3 loop is CASSLRAGGETQYF. DNA for the CDR3: TGCGCCAGCAGCTTGAGGGCAGGGGGAGAGACCCAGTACTTC. The V call is TRBV5-1, the J call TRBJ2-5, with 7 positions matching TRBD1. J gave up 4 bases and V 1 base, and 4 bases lay outside the gene matches. Germline loops: CDR1 SGHRS, CDR2 YFSETQ. The CDR3 is 14 amino acids.

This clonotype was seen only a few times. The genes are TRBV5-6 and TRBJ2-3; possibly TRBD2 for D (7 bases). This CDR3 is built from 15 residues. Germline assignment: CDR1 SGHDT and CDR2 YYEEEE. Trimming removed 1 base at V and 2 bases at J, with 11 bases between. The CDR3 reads CASSLRGADTDTQYF. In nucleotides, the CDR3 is TGTGCCAGCAGCTTGCGGGGGGCCGACACAGATACGCAGTATTTT.

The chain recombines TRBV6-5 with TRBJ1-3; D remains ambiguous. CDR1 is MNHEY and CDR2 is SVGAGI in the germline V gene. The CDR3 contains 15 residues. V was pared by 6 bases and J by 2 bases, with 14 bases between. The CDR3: CASRPRGGPGNTIYF. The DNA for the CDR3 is TGTGCCAGCAGACCCCGGGGAGGGCCTGGAAACACCATATATTTT.

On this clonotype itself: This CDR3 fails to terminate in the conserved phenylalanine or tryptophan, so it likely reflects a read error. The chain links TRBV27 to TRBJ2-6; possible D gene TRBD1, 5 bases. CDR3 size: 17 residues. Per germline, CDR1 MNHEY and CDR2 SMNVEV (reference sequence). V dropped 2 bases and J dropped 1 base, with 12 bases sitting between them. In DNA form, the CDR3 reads TGTGCCAGCAGTTTAGTGGGGCTACTGTCTGGGGCCAACGTCCTGACTTTA. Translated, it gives CASSLVGLLSGANVLTL.